In its sample, the clone carrying this T cell receptor beta chain was seen once. These data are taken from a study of T cell responses to AZD1222 COVID-19 vaccine. The CDR3 runs to 17 residues. Germline V gene lookup returns CDR1 MDHEN and CDR2 SYDVKM. V was shortened by 6 bases and J by 7 bases, with 24 bases between the two germline ends. Using immunoSEQ multiplex PCR, the repertoire was profiled, and TCRdb retains in-frame clones only, with some absent. The data contain tens of thousands of clones, around nine tenths of them singletons. This chain links TRBV28 with TRBJ1-4; a weak D match, TRBD1 (5 bases). This TCR derives from an adult in good health. Sequencing used peripheral blood, obtained on day 0 of AZD1222 vaccination. The CDR3 DNA is TGTGCCAGCAGCCGAGAACTTAGAAGAGGGGTCGGTGAAAAACTGTTTTTT. This translates into CASSRELRRGVGEKLFF.